These 32 T cell receptor beta chains were all obtained from the same sample, sequenced in a study of blood T cell repertoires in COVID-19. The data were produced by immunoSEQ multiplex PCR, yet TCRdb's version contains in-frame clones alone and is incomplete. Here the sample spans about 70,000 clones, more than 70% being singletons. The sequencing input was peripheral blood. These receptors all stem from a woman in her seventies with acute or convalescent COVID-19.

This chain joins TRBV7-8 and TRBJ2-1; D might be TRBD2 (5 bases). The germline V gene has CDR1 SGHVS and CDR2 FQNEAQ. The V and J ends lost 1 base and 5 bases respectively, with 15 bases between them. CDR3 length: 16 residues. The CDR3 DNA sequence: TGTGCCAGCAGCTTAGGCCCCCAGAGACTACACAATGAGCAGTTCTTC. Its protein is CASSLGPQRLHNEQFF.

This clone was seen a single time. The chain has TRBV7-9 and TRBJ2-1, with D possibly TRBD1 on 6 matching bases. This CDR3 is built from 16 residues. Germline CDR1 and CDR2: SEHNR and FQNEAQ (reference sequence). V was clipped by 5 bases and J by 1 base, with 15 bases between them. Written as DNA, the CDR3 is TGTGCCAGCAGCCGCAGGGGAGATAATTCCTACAATGAGCAGTTCTTC. This sequence encodes CASSRRGDNSYNEQFF. Full variable domain (outside the CDR3, taken from reference TRBV7-9 and TRBJ2-1): DTGVSQNPRHKITKRGQNVTFRCDPISEHNRLYWYRQTLGQGPEFLTYFQNEAQLEKSRLLSDRFSAERPKGSFSTLEIQRTEQGDSAMYLCASSRRGDNSYNEQFFGPGTRLTVL.

CDR3 sequence: CASSQGETPGNTIYF. The DNA for the CDR3 is TGTGCCAGCAGCCAAGGCGAGACTCCTGGAAACACCATATATTTT. The chain links TRBV3-1 (or the pseudogene TRBV3-2) to TRBJ1-3, with D uncertain. CDR3 length: 15 residues. The germline V gene encodes CDR1 LGHDT and CDR2 YNNKEL (reference sequence). V was trimmed by 1 base and J by 2 bases, leaving 9 bases between them.

The chain joins TRBV5-1 to TRBJ2-7; possible D gene TRBD2, 5 bases. The germline V gene has CDR1 SGHRS and CDR2 YFSETQ. This CDR3 is 14 amino acids long. V dropped 4 bases and J dropped 2 bases, with 13 bases sitting between them. The DNA of the CDR3 is TGCGCCAGCAGCGCTGAGGACGGGACCTACGAGCAGTACTTC. Its protein product is CASSAEDGTYEQYF. The full variable domain, its missing parts supplied by reference TRBV5-1 and TRBJ2-7, is KAGVTQTPRYLIKTRGQQVTLSCSPISGHRSVSWYQQTPGQGLQFLFEYFSETQRNKGNFPGRFSGRQFSNSRSEMNVSTLELGDSALYLCASSAEDGTYEQYFGPGTRLTVT.

The chain is built from TRBV29-1 and TRBJ2-7, with 11 bases aligning to TRBD1. V trimming: 6 bases; J trimming: 3 bases; junction bases outside the gene matches: 1. Germline CDR1 and CDR2: SQVTM and ANQGSEA. The CDR3 spans 12 residues. The CDR3 loop reads CSVGQGGYEQYF. CDR3 DNA sequence: TGCAGCGTGGGACAGGGGGGCTACGAGCAGTACTTC.

The chain uses TRBV5-1 and TRBJ1-5; D call uncertain. CDR1 SGHRS and CDR2 YFSETQ come from the germline V gene. The CDR3 extends over 17 amino acids. V lost 0 bases and J lost 1, with 14 bases in between. The CDR3 nucleotides read TGCGCCAGCAGCTTGGGGGCCCTCGTAGGCAGCAATCAGCCCCAGCATTTT. Protein: CASSLGALVGSNQPQHF.

This clone was observed once. In nucleotides, the CDR3 is TGTGCCAGCAGCTTAAACGGCGGGAGGGCCGGAGACGAGCAGTACTTC. Translation gives CASSLNGGRAGDEQYF. This chain links TRBV7-2 with TRBJ2-7, with TRBD2 matching 9 bases. The ends lost 2 bases at V and 5 bases at J; junction bases unmatched: 10. This CDR3 has 16 residues. CDR1 is SGHTA, CDR2 FQGNSA, per germline.

The chain uses TRBV6-2 or TRBV6-3 and TRBJ1-5, with TRBD1 matching 7 bases. Germline CDR1 and CDR2: MNHEY and SVGEGT. The CDR3 has 14 residues. The trim removed 6 bases at V and 3 bases at J, leaving 5 bases unmatched. CDR3 sequence: CASSGTAVNQPQHF. CDR3 nucleotide sequence: TGTGCCAGCAGCGGGACAGCCGTCAATCAGCCCCAGCATTTT.

This sequence joins TRBV6-5 and TRBJ1-5, with D possibly matching TRBD1 (5 bases). V lost 5 bases, J lost 3 bases, and 14 bases lay in between. There are 15 residues in the CDR3. The germline gives CDR1 MNHEY, CDR2 SVGAGI. The CDR3 DNA follows: TGTGCCAGCAGTCCAGGGTCGTCATTCAATCAGCCCCAGCATTTT. Translated, it gives CASSPGSSFNQPQHF.

This clone was observed once. The rearrangement links TRBV28 to TRBJ1-4, with a tentative D call TRBD1 (6 bases). The V gene's germline CDR1 is MDHEN and CDR2 SYDVKM. The V end was cut by 6 bases, the J end by 5 bases, with 16 bases between. The CDR3 sequence is 15 residues long. CDR3 coding DNA: TGTGCCAGCAGCCTCCGGACAGCCTTAAATGAAAAACTGTTTTTT. The encoded protein is CASSLRTALNEKLFF.

The genes are TRBV6-5 and TRBJ1-2, with 10 nucleotides matching TRBD1. Germline CDR1 and CDR2: MNHEY and SVGAGI. Germline trimming cut 4 bases from V and 4 bases from J; bases unmatched to any gene: 3. This CDR3 comprises 14 residues. The CDR3 DNA is TGTGCCAGCAGTTTAAGGACAGGGGGCTATGGCTACACCTTC. As protein: CASSLRTGGYGYTF.

The sample holds one count of this clone. V usage is TRBV28 and J usage is TRBJ2-3, with 7 bases lining up with TRBD2. V lost 2 bases, J lost 4 bases, and 6 bases stayed unmatched. The germline V gene has CDR1 MDHEN and CDR2 SYDVKM. There are 15 residues in the CDR3. Written as DNA, the CDR3 is TGTGCCAGCAGTTTAAGCGGGATGAGGGCAGATACGCAGTATTTT. Translation: CASSLSGMRADTQYF.

The J gene is TRBJ2-1, the V gene TRBV27; 7 bases line up with TRBD2. Germline-derived CDR1 and CDR2 are MNHEY and SMNVEV (reference sequence). The length of the CDR3 is 11 residues. Losses at the gene ends were 6 bases for V and 7 bases for J; bases not matched to a gene: 0. DNA for the CDR3: TGTGCCAGCAGGGGAGGGAATGAGCAGTTCTTC. Encoded protein: CASRGGNEQFF.

The chain carries TRBV29-1 and TRBJ1-1; 9 positions match TRBD1. The CDR3 contains 15 residues. With V trimmed by 1 base and J by 4 bases, 7 bases remained unmatched. Per germline, CDR1 SQVTM and CDR2 ANQGSEA. The DNA for the CDR3 is TGCAGCGTTGAAGTCGGGACAGGGAGTTGCACTGAAGCTTTCTTT. Translating it yields CSVEVGTGSCTEAFF.

CDR3 amino acids: CASSGDGEGYGYTF. The CDR3 DNA follows: TGTGCCAGCAGCGGGGACGGGGAGGGATATGGCTACACCTTC. This sequence joins TRBV27 and TRBJ1-2, with a possible D match to TRBD1 (5 bases). In germline, CDR1 is MNHEY, CDR2 SMNVEV (reference sequence). V gave up 6 bases and J gave up 5 bases, with 16 bases separating them. The CDR3 spans 14 residues.

The CDR3 region has the DNA TGTGCCAGTAAGCTCGGGACAGGGGACGATGAGCAGTTCTTC. This codes for CASKLGTGDDEQFF. The rearrangement links TRBV19 to TRBJ2-1; TRBD1 aligns across 10 bases. This CDR3 has 14 amino acids. The trim removed 7 bases at V and 8 bases at J, leaving 8 bases unmatched. CDR1 and CDR2 (germline): LNHDA, SQIVND (reference sequence).

This chain links TRBV27 with TRBJ1-3; D possibly corresponds to TRBD1 (5 bases). The germline V gene encodes CDR1 MNHEY and CDR2 SMNVEV (reference sequence). There are 11 residues in the CDR3. V gave up 4 bases and J gave up 8 bases, with 6 bases separating them. The CDR3 loop is CASSWGDTIYF. For the CDR3, the DNA is TGTGCCAGCAGTTGGGGGGACACCATATATTTT.

The CDR3 DNA follows: TGTGCCAGCAGCCGTACGGGGGGCATCTATGGCTACACCTTC. Its protein is CASSRTGGIYGYTF. The rearrangement joins TRBV13 to TRBJ1-2; possibly TRBD1 for D (6 bases). Germline CDR1 PRHDT, CDR2 FYEKMQ (reference sequence). The CDR3 spans 14 residues. V gave up 5 bases and J gave up 4 bases, with 14 bases separating them.

This chain uses TRBV4-1 with TRBJ1-1, with 9 bases aligning to TRBD1. Germline CDR1 and CDR2: MGHRA and YSYEKL. The CDR3 consists of 15 residues. V shed 4 bases and J 1 base; nucleotides not matched to a gene: 4. The CDR3, as DNA: TGCGCCAGCAGCCTCCGGGACAGGGCGAACACTGAAGCTTTCTTT. Translation: CASSLRDRANTEAFF.

This sequence joins TRBV18 and TRBJ1-5, with D possibly being TRBD1 (5 bases). CDR1 and CDR2 from the germline V gene are KGHSH and LQKENI. Trimming left V 2 bases short and J 7 bases short, with 12 bases between. CDR3 length: 14 residues. The CDR3 region is CASSPSQGKQPQHF. Written as DNA, the CDR3 is TGTGCCAGCTCACCATCGCAGGGAAAACAGCCCCAGCATTTT.

The CDR3 loop is CASSEASDRRRGYTF. The CDR3 DNA reads TGTGCCAGCAGTGAAGCCTCCGACAGACGAAGAGGCTACACCTTC. This sequence joins TRBV6-1 and TRBJ1-2; maybe TRBD1 (5 bases). Per the germline V gene, CDR1 is MNHNS and CDR2 is SASEGT. The germline V and J ends were trimmed by 0 bases and 8 bases, with 16 bases remaining between them. There are 15 residues in the CDR3.

The V and J genes are TRBV30 and TRBJ2-1; weak D call: TRBD2 (6 bases). The V gene's germline CDR1 is GTSNPN and CDR2 SVGIG (reference sequence). This CDR3 is 14 amino acids long. Between the trimmed V and J ends, which lost 5 bases and 6 bases, there was a span of 17 bases. CDR3 residues: CAWGRLGGANEQFF. CDR3 nucleotides: TGTGCCTGGGGCCGACTAGGAGGGGCCAATGAGCAGTTCTTC.

J is TRBJ2-7 and V is TRBV2; TRBD2 aligns across 7 bases. The CDR3 length is 13 residues. Per germline, CDR1 SNHLY and CDR2 FYNNEI. V was pared by 4 bases and J by 6 bases, with 6 bases of the junction left unmatched. The CDR3 here is CASSVEGRGEQYF. The CDR3 nucleotides are TGTGCCAGCAGTGTCGAGGGGAGGGGCGAGCAGTACTTC.

The rearrangement links TRBV2 to TRBJ1-1, with TRBD1 matching over 10 bases. Germline V gene lookup returns CDR1 SNHLY and CDR2 FYNNEI. J gave up 5 bases and V 6 bases, and 9 bases lay outside the gene matches. The CDR3 spans 15 residues. The CDR3 here is CASRLDRGLRTEAFF. The CDR3 region has the DNA TGTGCCAGCAGGTTAGACAGGGGGCTTAGAACTGAAGCTTTCTTT. Looking up the rest from reference TRBV2 and TRBJ1-1 gives the full variable domain: EPEVTQTPSHQVTQMGQEVILRCVPISNHLYFYWYRQILGQKVEFLVSFYNNEISEKSEIFDDQFSVERPDGSNFTLKIRSTKLEDSAMYFCASRLDRGLRTEAFFGQGTRLTVV.

CDR3 loop: CASSDRAMDEKLFF. In DNA, the CDR3 is TGTGCCAGCAGTGACAGGGCTATGGATGAAAAACTGTTTTTT. This sequence joins TRBV28 and TRBJ1-4; TRBD1 aligns across 7 bases. With 5 bases clipped from V and 6 bases from J, the junction kept 6 bases outside the gene matches. This CDR3 spans 14 amino acids. Germline loops: CDR1 MDHEN, CDR2 SYDVKM.

The chain joins TRBV5-6 to TRBJ1-1, with D tentatively TRBD1 (6 bases). Trimming left V 1 base short and J 4 bases short, with 8 bases between. The V gene's germline CDR1 is SGHDT and CDR2 YYEEEE. This CDR3 region has 13 residues. The CDR3 bases are TGTGCCAGCAGCTTGCGAGGGGGCACTGAAGCTTTCTTT. Protein sequence: CASSLRGGTEAFF.

V is TRBV6-5 and J is TRBJ2-7; perhaps TRBD1 as D (8 bases). The CDR3 spans 15 residues. V was pared by 7 bases and J by 3 bases, with 19 bases between. Germline V gives CDR1 MNHEY, CDR2 SVGAGI. Here the CDR3 reads CASTLKTGDYYEQYF. For the CDR3, the DNA is TGTGCCAGCACCTTGAAGACAGGGGACTACTACGAGCAGTACTTC.

The rearrangement links TRBV7-2 to TRBJ2-7; D possibly corresponds to TRBD2 (5 bases). The germline gives CDR1 SGHTA, CDR2 FQGNSA. The CDR3 sequence is 14 residues long. V shed 0 bases and J shed 3 bases, with 9 bases lying between them. CDR3 sequence: CASSLATSIYEQYF. DNA for the CDR3: TGTGCCAGCAGCTTAGCCACTAGTATCTACGAGCAGTACTTC.

This chain joins TRBV6-5 and TRBJ2-5; 7 nucleotides line up with TRBD1. CDR1 and CDR2 (germline): MNHEY, SVGAGI. The CDR3 length is 14 residues. Trimming cost V 8 bases and J 2 bases; bases outside gene matches: 8. The CDR3 nucleotides read TGTGCCAGCCGAGTCGACAGGGATCAAGAGACCCAGTACTTC. Its translation: CASRVDRDQETQYF.

V gene TRBV28 combines with J gene TRBJ1-1, with 11 bases lining up with TRBD1. V was pared by 7 bases and J by 7 bases, with 5 bases of the junction left unmatched. The CDR3 has 13 residues. Per the germline V gene, CDR1 is MDHEN and CDR2 is SYDVKM. The CDR3: CASKGQGESEAFF. The CDR3 DNA follows: TGTGCCAGCAAGGGACAGGGGGAAAGTGAAGCTTTCTTT.

The genes are TRBV6-1 and TRBJ1-5, with a tentative D call TRBD1 (6 bases). Trimming removed 1 base from V and 6 bases from J, with 13 bases in between. The CDR3 runs 15 residues. CDR1 MNHNS and CDR2 SASEGT come from the germline V gene. The CDR3 loop reads CASSEGYRETQPQHF. The DNA of the CDR3 is TGTGCCAGCAGTGAAGGGTACAGGGAGACTCAGCCCCAGCATTTT.

The chain is built from TRBV19 and TRBJ1-1, with D hard to call. Deletions cut 3 bases from V and 0 bases from J, with 11 bases between. The CDR3 extends over 15 amino acids. Germline V CDR1 and CDR2: LNHDA, SQIVND (reference sequence). CDR3 DNA: TGTGCCAGTAGTATGGGGAGGGCGCTGAACACTGAAGCTTTCTTT. Translation gives CASSMGRALNTEAFF.